The 4 T cell receptor beta chains reported below all come from one sample, sequenced in a study of blood T cell repertoires in COVID-19. Repertoires were generated with immunoSEQ multiplex PCR, while TCRdb's copy carries only in-frame clones and drops some. The repertoire holds a few hundred thousand clones, approximately 86% seen once, with more than 2.5% in the top ten. Material: peripheral blood. The receptors were sampled from a man aged 60 to 69 with acute or convalescent COVID-19.

This clone was picked up a small number of times. The J gene is TRBJ2-1, the V gene TRBV11-3, with 12 bases lining up with TRBD1. Per germline, CDR1 SGHNT and CDR2 YENEEA. The V and J ends lost 4 bases and 9 bases, in that order; junction bases with no gene match: 4. The CDR3 extends over 14 amino acids. The CDR3 loop reads CASSSGTGGGEQFF. The CDR3 DNA follows: TGTGCCAGCAGCTCCGGGACAGGGGGCGGTGAGCAGTTCTTC.

CDR3 nucleotide sequence: TGTGCCGTACAAGACAGGGGGCGAGAGACCCAGTACTTC. This codes for CAVQDRGRETQYF. The chain uses TRBV5-4 and TRBJ2-5; 10 bases are a match to TRBD1. This CDR3 comprises 13 residues. Germline CDR1 SGHNT, CDR2 YYREEE (reference sequence). The V gene end was trimmed by 10 bases and the J gene end by 4 bases; junction bases not matched to a gene: 7. The complete variable domain, with remaining parts taken from reference TRBV5-4 and TRBJ2-5, reads ETGVTQSPTHLIKTRGQQVTLRCSSQSGHNTVSWYQQALGQGPQFIFQYYREEENGRGNFPPRFSGLQFPNYSSELNVNALELDDSALYLCAVQDRGRETQYFGPGTRLLVL.

The rearrangement uses TRBV7-8 and TRBJ2-1; a weak D match, TRBD2 (5 bases). The CDR3 spans 17 residues. Trimming took off 6 bases at V and 0 bases at J, with 18 bases between the two ends. The germline CDR1 and CDR2 sequences are SGHVS and FQNEAQ. CDR3 protein: CASRFKSGVSSYNEQFF. CDR3 bases: TGTGCCAGCAGATTCAAAAGCGGAGTTAGCTCCTACAATGAGCAGTTCTTC.

CDR3 residues: CASSLSGGGSGYGYTF. The DNA for the CDR3 is TGTGCCAGCAGCCTATCCGGCGGGGGGTCTGGTTATGGCTACACCTTC. V and J are TRBV7-9 and TRBJ1-2; D is perhaps TRBD1 (5 bases). The length of the CDR3 is 16 residues. The germline CDR1 and CDR2 sequences are SEHNR and FQNEAQ (reference sequence). V shed 5 bases and J shed 5 bases, with 21 bases lying between them.